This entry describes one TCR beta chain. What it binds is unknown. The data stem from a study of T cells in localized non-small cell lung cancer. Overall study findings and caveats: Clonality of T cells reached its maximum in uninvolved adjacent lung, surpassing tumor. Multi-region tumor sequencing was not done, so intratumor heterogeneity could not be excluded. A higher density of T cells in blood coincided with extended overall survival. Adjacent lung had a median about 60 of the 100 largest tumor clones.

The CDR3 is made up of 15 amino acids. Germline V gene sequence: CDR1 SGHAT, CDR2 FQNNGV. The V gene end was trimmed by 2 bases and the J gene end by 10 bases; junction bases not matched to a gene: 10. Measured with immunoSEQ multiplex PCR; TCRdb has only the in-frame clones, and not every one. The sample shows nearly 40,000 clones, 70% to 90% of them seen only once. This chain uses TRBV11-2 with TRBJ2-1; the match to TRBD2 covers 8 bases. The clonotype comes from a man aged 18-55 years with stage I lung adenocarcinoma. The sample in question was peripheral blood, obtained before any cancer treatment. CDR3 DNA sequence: TGTGCCAGCAGCTTACCGTACCGGGGGGGCCGCGAGCAGTTCTTC. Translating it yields CASSLPYRGGREQFF. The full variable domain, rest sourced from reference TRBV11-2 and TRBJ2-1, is EAGVAQSPRYKIIEKRQSVAFWCNPISGHATLYWYQQILGQGPKLLIQFQNNGVVDDSQLPKDRFSAERLKGVDSTLKIQPAKLEDSAVYLCASSLPYRGGREQFFGPGTRLTVL.